A single sample is the source of the 20 T cell receptor beta chains below, sequenced in a study of blood T cell repertoires in COVID-19. Only in-frame clones appear in the TCRdb table, and some are missing; sequencing was by immunoSEQ multiplex PCR. The sample carries fewer than 150,000 clones, approximately 87% recorded once. The specimen sequenced was peripheral blood. The origin of the receptors is a woman aged 40 to 49 with acute or convalescent COVID-19.

The chain uses TRBV5-1 and TRBJ2-1; 7 positions agree with TRBD2. The J segment lost 5 bases and the V segment lost 0 bases, leaving 17 bases of the junction unmatched. CDR3 length: 19 residues. The germline V gene encodes CDR1 SGHRS and CDR2 YFSETQ. CDR3 residues: CASSLDQAGLPPRNNEQFF. For the CDR3, the DNA is TGCGCCAGCAGCTTGGATCAAGCGGGACTTCCCCCCCGCAACAATGAGCAGTTCTTC.

This chain links TRBV4-2 with TRBJ2-5, with 11 bases matching TRBD1. This CDR3 spans 14 amino acids. The trim removed 5 bases at V and 4 bases at J, leaving 3 bases unmatched. CDR1 is LGHNA and CDR2 is YNFKEQ in the germline V gene. CDR3 nucleotides: TGTGCCAGCAGCTACGGACAGGGGGCAGAGACCCAGTACTTC. Amino acid sequence: CASSYGQGAETQYF.

The J gene is TRBJ1-6, the V gene TRBV14; 9 bases match TRBD1. The CDR3 length is 16 residues. The junction had 5 bases not matched to a gene; V was cut back by 3 bases and J by 5 bases. Germline V gene data show CDR1 as SGHDN and CDR2 as FVKESK. CDR3 DNA sequence: TGTGCCAGCAGCCATGATGGGACAGGGCATAATTCACCCCTCCACTTT. Its protein product is CASSHDGTGHNSPLHF. Looking up the rest from reference TRBV14 and TRBJ1-6 gives the full variable domain: EAGVTQFPSHSVIEKGQTVTLRCDPISGHDNLYWYRRVMGKEIKFLLHFVKESKQDESGMPNNRFLAERTGGTYSTLKVQPAELEDSGVYFCASSHDGTGHNSPLHFGNGTRLTVT.

This chain joins TRBV28 and TRBJ2-7, with TRBD1 matching over 9 bases. The J segment lost 4 bases and the V segment lost 2 bases, leaving 6 bases of the junction unmatched. Germline CDR1 and CDR2: MDHEN and SYDVKM. The CDR3 contains 15 residues. The CDR3 sequence: CASSLPDDRGYEQYF. The CDR3 nucleotides are TGTGCCAGCAGTTTACCCGACGACAGGGGGTACGAGCAGTACTTC.

This clone was found a few times. The V call is TRBV19, the J call TRBJ1-3; unclear D gene. V was pared by 1 base and J by 0 bases, with 7 bases between. There are 15 residues in the CDR3. CDR1 is LNHDA and CDR2 is SQIVND in the germline V gene (reference sequence). The DNA for the CDR3 is TGTGCCAGTAGTATAGGAGGTTACTCTGGAAACACCATATATTTT. It is translated as CASSIGGYSGNTIYF.

The CDR3 protein is CASSILIAANTGELFF. CDR3 sequence (DNA): TGTGCCAGTAGTATCCTAATAGCGGCGAACACCGGGGAGCTGTTTTTT. V and J are TRBV19 and TRBJ2-2; D might be TRBD2 (6 bases). This CDR3 spans 16 amino acids. V gave up 3 bases and J gave up 0 bases, with 11 bases separating them. Germline V gives CDR1 LNHDA, CDR2 SQIVND (reference sequence).

The chain uses TRBV5-4 and TRBJ1-1; D remains unclear. The V and J ends lost 0 bases and 1 base respectively, with 13 bases between them. The length of the CDR3 is 16 residues. Germline values: CDR1 SGHNT, CDR2 YYREEE (reference sequence). The CDR3 loop is CASSLAPGERNTEAFF. CDR3 DNA sequence: TGTGCCAGCAGCTTGGCCCCCGGGGAAAGGAACACTGAAGCTTTCTTT.

The genes are TRBV27 and TRBJ1-5; D may be TRBD1 (6 bases). Germline CDR1 MNHEY, CDR2 SMNVEV (reference sequence). The CDR3 length is 15 residues. V dropped 3 bases and J dropped 8 bases, with 17 bases sitting between them. The CDR3 spells CASSFTGQFGEPQHF. The CDR3 nucleotides read TGTGCCAGCAGTTTCACCGGACAGTTCGGTGAGCCCCAGCATTTT.

This clone has just a few counts. This chain links TRBV2 with TRBJ1-5; D is undetermined. Trimming stripped 0 bases from V and 2 bases from J, with 14 bases between. This CDR3 comprises 17 residues. Germline CDR1 is SNHLY and CDR2 is FYNNEI. The CDR3 is CASSEALVRGGNQPQHF. Here the CDR3 DNA reads TGTGCCAGCAGTGAAGCTCTGGTTCGGGGAGGCAATCAGCCCCAGCATTTT.

This clone was found many times. The V and J genes are TRBV2 and TRBJ2-5; weak D call: TRBD2 (6 bases). The length of the CDR3 is 15 residues. CDR1 and CDR2 (germline): SNHLY, FYNNEI. V was pared by 7 bases and J by 4 bases, with 19 bases between. In DNA, the CDR3 is TGTGCCAGCATCCCGGAGGAGGGCCTGGGAGAGACCCAGTACTTC. The encoded protein is CASIPEEGLGETQYF.

The V and J genes are TRBV27 and TRBJ1-1; TRBD1 is a possible D gene (6 bases). V was shortened by 4 bases and J by 4 bases, with 16 bases between the two germline ends. Germline V lookup: CDR1 MNHEY, CDR2 SMNVEV (reference sequence). This CDR3 has 15 amino acids. This CDR3 reads CASSSSAGAFTEAFF. The CDR3 DNA sequence: TGTGCCAGCAGTTCCTCTGCGGGGGCCTTCACTGAAGCTTTCTTT.

The V gene is TRBV14, the J gene TRBJ2-1; D unclear. There are 13 residues in the CDR3. Germline loops: CDR1 SGHDN, CDR2 FVKESK. V was pared by 4 bases and J by 5 bases, with 9 bases between. The CDR3 DNA is TGTGCCAGCAGCCTCCTATTGAACAATGAGCAGTTCTTC. It is translated as CASSLLLNNEQFF.

V gene TRBV9 combines with J gene TRBJ2-3, with D unresolved. Trimming pared 0 bases from V and 4 bases from J, leaving 12 bases between. In germline, CDR1 is SGDLS, CDR2 YYNGEE. The CDR3 is 15 amino acids. The CDR3 DNA reads as TGTGCCAGCAGCGTAGTCCCGGTGCCGGCAGATACGCAGTATTTT. Translated: CASSVVPVPADTQYF. Full variable domain (rest looked up from reference TRBV9 and TRBJ2-3): DSGVTQTPKHLITATGQRVTLRCSPRSGDLSVYWYQQSLDQGLQFLIQYYNGEERAKGNILERFSAQQFPDLHSELNLSSLELGDSALYFCASSVVPVPADTQYFGPGTRLTVL.

This clone was recorded once. The chain links TRBV29-1 to TRBJ1-1, with TRBD1 identical over 11 bases. Germline V gene lookup returns CDR1 SQVTM and CDR2 ANQGSEA. The CDR3 totals 14 residues. Unmatched junction bases numbered 5, after V lost 7 bases and J lost 1 base. CDR3 residues: CSGRDRGSNTEAFF. CDR3 bases: TGCAGCGGGCGGGACAGGGGGTCGAACACTGAAGCTTTCTTT.

This clone has more than one count but fewer than ten. The chain recombines TRBV7-2 with TRBJ1-5; D possibly corresponds to TRBD1 (6 bases). Per germline, CDR1 SGHTA and CDR2 FQGNSA. The CDR3 consists of 13 residues. The V end was cut by 7 bases, the J end by 4 bases, with 11 bases between. Here the CDR3 reads CASNPDRNQPQHF. The CDR3, as DNA: TGTGCCAGCAACCCCGACAGGAATCAGCCCCAGCATTTT.

The chain joins TRBV7-9 to TRBJ1-1; maybe TRBD1 (6 bases). The CDR3 sequence is 15 residues long. V was shortened by 0 bases and J by 6 bases, with 14 bases between the two germline ends. The germline CDR1 and CDR2 sequences are SEHNR and FQNEAQ (reference sequence). This CDR3 is CASSLARTVESEAFF. Here the CDR3 DNA reads TGTGCCAGCAGCTTAGCGAGGACAGTTGAATCTGAAGCTTTCTTT.

The chain links TRBV24-1 to TRBJ1-6, with D hard to call. Trimming pared 9 bases from V and 10 bases from J, leaving 12 bases between. CDR1 is KGHDR, CDR2 SFDVKD, per germline. This CDR3 comprises 12 residues. The CDR3 DNA is TGTGCCACCGGCCCCTCGAGGTCACCCCTCCACTTT. Translation: CATGPSRSPLHF.

Notes on this clone: One junction end does not reproduce the germline sequence, and a read error may be involved. The chain is built from TRBV19 and TRBJ1-2, with 7 bases identical to TRBD1. CDR1 is LNHDA, CDR2 SQIVND, per germline (reference sequence). The CDR3 loop spans 14 amino acids. CDR3 in amino acids: CASSTRQGNFGYTF. Written as DNA, the CDR3 is TGTGCCAGTAGTACAAGACAGGGAAACTTTGGCTACACCTTC.

V usage is TRBV4-1 and J usage is TRBJ2-2, with 9 positions matching TRBD2. CDR1 MGHRA and CDR2 YSYEKL come from the germline V gene. The CDR3 spans 16 residues. The trim removed 3 bases at V and 4 bases at J, leaving 6 bases unmatched. The CDR3 nucleotides read TGCGCCAGCAGCCAGGCGGCGGGGGGGGTCACCGGGGAGCTGTTTTTT. It yields the protein CASSQAAGGVTGELFF.

The chain couples TRBV19 to TRBJ1-3; 7 bases align to TRBD1. Unmatched junction bases numbered 6, after V lost 7 bases and J lost 0 bases. CDR3 size: 15 residues. Germline CDR1 and CDR2: LNHDA and SQIVND (reference sequence). This CDR3 is CASNKQGLSGNTIYF. In nucleotides, the CDR3 is TGTGCCAGTAACAAACAGGGGCTCTCTGGAAACACCATATATTTT.